The clone carrying this T cell receptor (beta chain) was found once. Its matching antigen is unknown. This record belongs to a study of OX40 agonist ivuxolimab in advanced cancers. Study results and caveats: At doses 0.1 to 3.0 mg/kg, CD4+ and CD8+ clones expanded. Among the nonresponders, some also had low normalized T-cell clonal expansion.

Germline lookup yields CDR1 MGHRA and CDR2 YSYEKL. The CDR3 runs to 18 residues. Trimming at V came to 0 bases and at J to 0 bases, leaving 8 bases not matched to a gene. Profiled with immunoSEQ multiplex PCR; TCRdb holds only in-frame clones, not every one. The sample records roughly 50,000 clones, about 86% being singletons. The rearrangement uses TRBV4-1 and TRBJ1-3; 7 positions match TRBD1. The clonotype was recovered from an adult with an advanced solid tumor such as melanoma, head and neck, liver or kidney cancer. The source material was CD4+ or CD8+ T cells sorted from blood, sampled in a trial of the OX40 agonist ivuxolimab. CDR3 DNA: TGCGCCAGCAGCCAAGATTACAGGGGCCCGAGCTCTGGAAACACCATATATTTT. It encodes CASSQDYRGPSSGNTIYF.